These 6 T cell receptor beta chains were sequenced from one sample in a study of vaccination effects on CD4 cells after COVID-19. Profiling relied on immunoSEQ multiplex PCR, and the TCRdb table lists in-frame clones only, not all of them. The table lists about 73,000 clones, around 73% of them singletons, with 2% to 3% in the top ten. No antigen is known for these receptors. Cultured cells yielded isolated CD4+ T cells after around 10 days. Each participant was administered two doses of either the BNT162b2 or the mRNA-1273 vaccine. This specimen was CD4+ T cells from PBMCs cultured without peptide, taken after COVID-19 vaccination. The receptors shown here come from a human donor who received a COVID-19 vaccine.

This clone was detected a few times. J is TRBJ2-1 and V is TRBV9; D gene unclear. CDR3 length: 14 amino acids. V dropped 3 bases and J dropped 8 bases, with 15 bases sitting between them. CDR1 is SGDLS, CDR2 YYNGEE, per germline. Here the CDR3 DNA reads TGTGCCAGCAGCGGAACGATCCAGGCGCATGAGCAGTTCTTC. It translates to CASSGTIQAHEQFF.

The chain links TRBV19 to TRBJ1-1, with D unresolved. Trimming removed 9 bases from V and 3 bases from J, with 14 bases in between. CDR1 and CDR2 (germline): LNHDA, SQIVND (reference sequence). The CDR3 spans 13 residues. The CDR3 region is CASADYSDTEAFF. The CDR3 DNA sequence: TGTGCCAGCGCGGACTACAGCGACACTGAAGCTTTCTTT. Drawing the rest from reference TRBV19 and TRBJ1-1, the complete variable domain is DGGITQSPKYLFRKEGQNVTLSCEQNLNHDAMYWYRQDPGQGLRLIYYSQIVNDFQKGDIAEGYSVSREKKESFPLTVTSAQKNPTAFYLCASADYSDTEAFFGQGTRLTVV.

V gene TRBV5-1 combines with J gene TRBJ1-6, with D unclear. Per the germline V gene, CDR1 is SGHRS and CDR2 is YFSETQ. Trimming removed 0 bases from V and 7 bases from J, with 8 bases in between. The CDR3 is 14 amino acids. This chain's CDR3 is CASSLDTENSPLHF. CDR3 in DNA: TGCGCCAGCAGCTTGGACACGGAAAATTCACCCCTCCACTTT.

The chain employs TRBV7-6 and TRBJ2-6, with no clear D. V gave up 1 base and J gave up 1 base, with 14 bases separating them. The CDR3 is made up of 18 amino acids. The germline CDR1 and CDR2 sequences are SGHVS and FNYEAQ. DNA of the CDR3: TGTGCCAGCAGCTTAGAGGGTTACGTCTTTTCTGGGGCCAACGTCCTGACTTTC. This codes for CASSLEGYVFSGANVLTF.

The J gene is TRBJ1-1, the V gene TRBV29-1; D is unclear. The germline V gene has CDR1 SQVTM and CDR2 ANQGSEA. The V gene lost 7 bases and the J gene lost 0 bases, with 12 bases spanning the gap. The CDR3 runs to 13 residues. CDR3 protein: CSARVTMNTEAFF. CDR3 bases: TGCAGCGCAAGAGTCACCATGAACACTGAAGCTTTCTTT. The whole variable domain, remainder taken from reference TRBV29-1 and TRBJ1-1, is SAVISQKPSRDICQRGTSLTIQCQVDSQVTMMFWYRQQPGQSLTLIATANQGSEATYESGFVIDKFPISRPNLTFSTLTVSNMSPEDSSIYLCSARVTMNTEAFFGQGTRLTVV.

The chain is built from TRBV28 and TRBJ2-1, with D perhaps being TRBD1 or TRBD2 (5 bases each). Trimming took 4 bases from V and 4 from J, leaving 23 bases between them. The CDR3 is 18 residues long. Germline V CDR1 and CDR2: MDHEN, SYDVKM. The CDR3 here is CASSSPGLGTTGYNEQFF. The CDR3 coding sequence is TGTGCCAGCAGTTCCCCAGGTTTGGGGACCACTGGGTACAATGAGCAGTTCTTC. Supplemented by reference TRBV28 and TRBJ2-1, the full variable domain reads DVKVTQSSRYLVKRTGEKVFLECVQDMDHENMFWYRQDPGLGLRLIYFSYDVKMKEKGDIPEGYSVSREKKERFSLILESASTNQTSMYLCASSSPGLGTTGYNEQFFGPGTRLTVL.